Listed here is a single T cell receptor (beta chain). Its antigen is unidentified. Amplified regions were TCR beta CDR3 sequences from RNA transcripts. TCR CDR3 underwent first-round RT-PCR with the HTBI primer set. One entry per CDR3 protein results from TCRdb running MiXCR on the multiplex PCR reads. The sample carries about 570,000 distinct CDR3 sequences, approximately 44% recorded once. The germline CDR1 and CDR2 sequences are ENHRY and SYGVKD. The CDR3 covers 14 residues. Trimming left V 5 bases short and J 1 base short, with 11 bases between. This record belongs to a study of T cells in Graves' hyperthyroidism and ophthalmopathy. Study-level results: Most thyroid clonotypes that were expanded above 0.001 also turned up in blood.

The chain is built from TRBV10-3 and TRBJ1-1, with a tentative D call TRBD1 (5 bases). The sequenced material came from peripheral blood or thyroid tissue (not recorded which). The source is an adult woman with Graves' disease, either hyperthyroidism or ophthalmopathy (not recorded which). The CDR3 here is CAISRGGGNTEAFF. The CDR3, as DNA: TGTGCCATCAGTCGCGGGGGGGGGAACACTGAAGCTTTCTTT.